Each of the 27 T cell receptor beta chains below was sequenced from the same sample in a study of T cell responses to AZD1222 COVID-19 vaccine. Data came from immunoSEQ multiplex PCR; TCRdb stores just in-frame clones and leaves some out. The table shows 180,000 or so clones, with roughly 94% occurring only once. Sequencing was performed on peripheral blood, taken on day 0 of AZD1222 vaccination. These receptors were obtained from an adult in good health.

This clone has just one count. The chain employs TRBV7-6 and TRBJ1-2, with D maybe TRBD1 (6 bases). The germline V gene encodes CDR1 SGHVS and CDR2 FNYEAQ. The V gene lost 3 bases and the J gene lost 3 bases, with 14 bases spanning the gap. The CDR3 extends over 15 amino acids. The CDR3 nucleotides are TGTGCCAGCAGCTTTAATGGGCGGACAGACTATGGCTACACCTTC. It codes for CASSFNGRTDYGYTF.

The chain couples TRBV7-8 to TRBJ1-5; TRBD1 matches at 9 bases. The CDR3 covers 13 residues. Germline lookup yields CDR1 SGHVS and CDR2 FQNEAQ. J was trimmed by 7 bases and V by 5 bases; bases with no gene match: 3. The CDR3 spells CASSGTGFQPQHF. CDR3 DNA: TGTGCCAGCAGCGGGACAGGGTTCCAGCCCCAGCATTTT.

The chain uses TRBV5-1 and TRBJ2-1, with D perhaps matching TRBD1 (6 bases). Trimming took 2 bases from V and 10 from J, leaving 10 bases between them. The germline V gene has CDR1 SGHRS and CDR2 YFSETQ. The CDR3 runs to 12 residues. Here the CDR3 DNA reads TGCGCCAGCAGCTTTTATACAGGGGAGCAGTTCTTC. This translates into CASSFYTGEQFF.

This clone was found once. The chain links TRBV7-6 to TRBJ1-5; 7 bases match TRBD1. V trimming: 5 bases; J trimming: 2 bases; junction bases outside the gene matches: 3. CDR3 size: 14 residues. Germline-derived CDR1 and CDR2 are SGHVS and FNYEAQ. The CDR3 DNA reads TGTGCCAGCAGCCCTGGACAGGGCAATCAGCCCCAGCATTTT. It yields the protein CASSPGQGNQPQHF. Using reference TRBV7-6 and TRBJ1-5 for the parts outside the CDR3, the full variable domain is GAGVSQSPRYKVTKRGQDVALRCDPISGHVSLYWYRQALGQGPEFLTYFNYEAQQDKSGLPNDRFSAERPEGSISTLTIQRTEQRDSAMYRCASSPGQGNQPQHFGDGTRLSIL.

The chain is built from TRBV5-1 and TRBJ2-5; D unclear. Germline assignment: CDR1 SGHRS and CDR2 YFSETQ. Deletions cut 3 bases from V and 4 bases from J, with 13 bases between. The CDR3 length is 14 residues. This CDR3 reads CASSSAKALETQYF. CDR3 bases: TGCGCCAGCAGCTCCGCCAAGGCCCTAGAGACCCAGTACTTC.

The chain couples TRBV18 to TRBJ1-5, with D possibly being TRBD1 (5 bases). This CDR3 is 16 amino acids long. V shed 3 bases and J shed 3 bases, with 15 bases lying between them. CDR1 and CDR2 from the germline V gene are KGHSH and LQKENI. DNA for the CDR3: TGTGCCAGCTCACCCCAGACGGGGCGGAACAATCAGCCCCAGCATTTT. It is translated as CASSPQTGRNNQPQHF.

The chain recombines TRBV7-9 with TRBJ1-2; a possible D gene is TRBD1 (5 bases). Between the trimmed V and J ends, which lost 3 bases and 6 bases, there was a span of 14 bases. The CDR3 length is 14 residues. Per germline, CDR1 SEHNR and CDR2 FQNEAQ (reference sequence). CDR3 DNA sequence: TGTGCCAGCAGCTTCCCCGGGGCTGTGGATGGCTACACCTTC. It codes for CASSFPGAVDGYTF.

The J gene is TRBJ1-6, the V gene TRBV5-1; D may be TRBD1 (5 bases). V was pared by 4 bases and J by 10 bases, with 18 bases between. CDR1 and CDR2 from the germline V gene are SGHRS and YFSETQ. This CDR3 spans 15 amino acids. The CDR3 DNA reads TGCGCCAGCAGCCCCGGGGGAGGGGTAGGCTCACCCCTCCACTTT. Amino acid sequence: CASSPGGGVGSPLHF.

CDR3 sequence reads: CASNLQLMNTEAFF. DNA of the CDR3: TGTGCCAGCAACCTACAGCTTATGAACACTGAAGCTTTCTTT. The chain employs TRBV2 and TRBJ1-1; D gene unclear. Germline CDR1 reads SNHLY; CDR2 reads FYNNEI. The length of the CDR3 is 14 residues. V lost 7 bases and J lost 0, with 12 bases in between.

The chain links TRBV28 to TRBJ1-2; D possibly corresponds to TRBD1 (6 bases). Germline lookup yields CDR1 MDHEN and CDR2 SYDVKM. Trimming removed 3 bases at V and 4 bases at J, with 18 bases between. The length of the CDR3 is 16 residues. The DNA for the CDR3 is TGTGCCAGCAGTTTTCCCGTTGGGGGCGAGGGCTATGGCTACACCTTC. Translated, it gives CASSFPVGGEGYGYTF.

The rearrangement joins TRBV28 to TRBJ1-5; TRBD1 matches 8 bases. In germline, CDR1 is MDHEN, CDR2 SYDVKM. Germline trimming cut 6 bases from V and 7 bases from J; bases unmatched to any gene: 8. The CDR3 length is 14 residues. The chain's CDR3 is CASRTGAAWQPQHF. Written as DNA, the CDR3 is TGTGCCAGCAGGACAGGGGCGGCATGGCAGCCCCAGCATTTT.

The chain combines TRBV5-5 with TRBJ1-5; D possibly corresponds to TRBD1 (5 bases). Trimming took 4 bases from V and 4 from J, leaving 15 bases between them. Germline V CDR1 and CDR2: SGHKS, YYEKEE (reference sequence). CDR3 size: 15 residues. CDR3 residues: CASSPWRQSNQPQHF. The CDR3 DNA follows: TGTGCCAGCAGCCCCTGGCGACAGTCAAATCAGCCCCAGCATTTT.

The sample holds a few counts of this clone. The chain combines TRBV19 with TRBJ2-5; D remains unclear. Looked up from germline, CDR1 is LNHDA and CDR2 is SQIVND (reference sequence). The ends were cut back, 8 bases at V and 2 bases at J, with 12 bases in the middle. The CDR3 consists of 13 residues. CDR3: CASRKTKQETQYF. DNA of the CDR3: TGTGCCAGTCGAAAGACAAAACAAGAGACCCAGTACTTC.

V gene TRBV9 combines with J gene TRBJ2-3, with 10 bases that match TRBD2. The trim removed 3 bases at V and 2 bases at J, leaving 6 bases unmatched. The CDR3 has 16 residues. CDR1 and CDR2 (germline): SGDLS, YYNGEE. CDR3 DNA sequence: TGTGCCAGCAGCGGTTTAGCGGGAGGAAACACAGATACGCAGTATTTT. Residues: CASSGLAGGNTDTQYF.

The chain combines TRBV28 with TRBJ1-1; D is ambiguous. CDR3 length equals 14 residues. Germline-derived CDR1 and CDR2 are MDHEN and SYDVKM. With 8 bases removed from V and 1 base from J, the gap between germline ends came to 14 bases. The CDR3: CASLPGRSNTEAFF. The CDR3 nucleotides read TGTGCCAGCCTACCCGGACGGTCGAACACTGAAGCTTTCTTT.

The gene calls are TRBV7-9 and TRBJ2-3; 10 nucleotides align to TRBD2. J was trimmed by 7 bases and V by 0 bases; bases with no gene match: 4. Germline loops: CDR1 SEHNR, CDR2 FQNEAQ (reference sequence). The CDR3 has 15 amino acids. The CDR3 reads CASSLAGTSEYTQYF. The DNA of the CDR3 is TGTGCCAGCAGCTTAGCCGGGACTAGCGAATATACGCAGTATTTT.

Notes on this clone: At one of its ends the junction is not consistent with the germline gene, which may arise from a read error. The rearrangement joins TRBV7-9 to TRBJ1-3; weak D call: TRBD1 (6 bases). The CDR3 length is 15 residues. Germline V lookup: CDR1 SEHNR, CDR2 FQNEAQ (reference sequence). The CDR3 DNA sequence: TGTGCCGGCAGCCCGGGGGCGAACCGAGGAAACACCATATATTTT. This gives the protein CAGSPGANRGNTIYF.

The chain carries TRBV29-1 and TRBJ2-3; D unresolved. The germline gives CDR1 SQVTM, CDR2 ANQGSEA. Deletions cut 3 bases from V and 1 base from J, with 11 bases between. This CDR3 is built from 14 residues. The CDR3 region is CSVDFQSGTDTQYF. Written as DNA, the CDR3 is TGCAGCGTTGACTTCCAAAGCGGCACAGATACGCAGTATTTT.

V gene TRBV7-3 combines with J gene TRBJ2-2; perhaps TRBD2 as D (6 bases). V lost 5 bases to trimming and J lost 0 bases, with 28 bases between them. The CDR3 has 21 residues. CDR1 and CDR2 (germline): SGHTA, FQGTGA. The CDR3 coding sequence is TGTGCCAGCAGCGTAGTTCCCCGATATGTGTTCAGGACTACGAACACCGGGGAGCTGTTTTTT. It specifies CASSVVPRYVFRTTNTGELFF.

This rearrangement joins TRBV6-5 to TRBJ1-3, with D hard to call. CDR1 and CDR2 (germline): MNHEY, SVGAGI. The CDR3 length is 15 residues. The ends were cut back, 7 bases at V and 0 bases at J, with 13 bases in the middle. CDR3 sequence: CASISHTLSGNTIYF. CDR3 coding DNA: TGTGCCAGCATCTCCCACACCCTCTCTGGAAACACCATATATTTT.

Here the CDR3 reads CASSSGQGLGYTF. The CDR3 region has the DNA TGTGCCAGCAGCTCGGGACAGGGGCTTGGCTACACCTTC. The genes are TRBV9 and TRBJ1-2; 10 bases map to TRBD1. CDR3 length: 13 amino acids. Looked up from germline, CDR1 is SGDLS and CDR2 is YYNGEE. The J segment lost 7 bases and the V segment lost 4 bases, leaving 4 bases of the junction unmatched.

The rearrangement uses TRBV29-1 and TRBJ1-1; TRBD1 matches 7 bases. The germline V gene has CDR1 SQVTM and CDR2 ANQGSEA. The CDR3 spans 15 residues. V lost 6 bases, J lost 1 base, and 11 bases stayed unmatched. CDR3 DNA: TGCAGCGTCATAAGGCCGGGACAGCAGAACACTGAAGCTTTCTTT. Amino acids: CSVIRPGQQNTEAFF.

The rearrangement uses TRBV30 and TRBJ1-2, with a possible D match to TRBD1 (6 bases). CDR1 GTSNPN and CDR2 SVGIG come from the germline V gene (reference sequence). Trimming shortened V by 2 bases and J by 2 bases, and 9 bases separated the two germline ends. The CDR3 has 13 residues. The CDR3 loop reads CAWSWDKNYGYTF. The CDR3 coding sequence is TGTGCCTGGAGTTGGGACAAAAACTATGGCTACACCTTC.

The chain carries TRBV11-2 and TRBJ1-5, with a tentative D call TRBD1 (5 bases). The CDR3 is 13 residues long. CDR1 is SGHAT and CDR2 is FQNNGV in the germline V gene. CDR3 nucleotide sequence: TGTGGATCGAGGGGATATAGCAATCAGCCCCAGCATTTT. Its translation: CGSRGYSNQPQHF.

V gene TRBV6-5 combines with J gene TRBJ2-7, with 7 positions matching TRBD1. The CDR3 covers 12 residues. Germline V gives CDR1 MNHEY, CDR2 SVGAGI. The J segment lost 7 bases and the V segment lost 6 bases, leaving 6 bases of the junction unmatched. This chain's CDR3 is CASRRPTGEQYF. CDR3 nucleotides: TGTGCCAGCAGACGTCCGACAGGGGAGCAGTACTTC.

CDR3 sequence (DNA): TGTGCCAGCAGTTTAGGGGGGTACGAGCAGTACTTC. It translates to CASSLGGYEQYF. This chain joins TRBV27 and TRBJ2-7; a weak D match, TRBD2 (6 bases). Germline V lookup: CDR1 MNHEY, CDR2 SMNVEV (reference sequence). Trimming took 2 bases from V and 4 from J, leaving 6 bases between them. The CDR3 length is 12 residues.

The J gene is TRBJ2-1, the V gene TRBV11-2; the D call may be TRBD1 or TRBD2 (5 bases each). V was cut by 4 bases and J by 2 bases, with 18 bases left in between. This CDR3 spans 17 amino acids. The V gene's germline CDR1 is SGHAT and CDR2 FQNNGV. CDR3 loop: CASSSRTGTPTYNEQFF. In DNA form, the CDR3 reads TGTGCCAGCAGCTCCCGCACCGGGACGCCTACCTACAATGAGCAGTTCTTC.